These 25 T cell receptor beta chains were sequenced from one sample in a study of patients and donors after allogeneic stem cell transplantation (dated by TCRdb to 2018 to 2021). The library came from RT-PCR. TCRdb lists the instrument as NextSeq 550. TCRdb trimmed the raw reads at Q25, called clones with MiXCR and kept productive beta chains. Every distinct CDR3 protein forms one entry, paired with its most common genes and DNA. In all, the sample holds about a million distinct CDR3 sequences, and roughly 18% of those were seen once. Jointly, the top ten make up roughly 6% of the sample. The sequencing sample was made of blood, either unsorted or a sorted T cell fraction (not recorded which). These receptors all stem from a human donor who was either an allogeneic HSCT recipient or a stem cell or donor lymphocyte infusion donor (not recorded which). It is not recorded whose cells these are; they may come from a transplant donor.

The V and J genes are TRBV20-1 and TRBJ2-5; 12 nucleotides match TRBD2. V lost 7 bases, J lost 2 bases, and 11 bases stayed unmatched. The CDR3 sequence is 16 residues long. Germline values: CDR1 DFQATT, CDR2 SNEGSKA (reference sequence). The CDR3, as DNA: TGCAGTGGGCCACCGGGACTAGCGGGCTCTCAAGAGACCCAGTACTTC. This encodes CSGPPGLAGSQETQYF.

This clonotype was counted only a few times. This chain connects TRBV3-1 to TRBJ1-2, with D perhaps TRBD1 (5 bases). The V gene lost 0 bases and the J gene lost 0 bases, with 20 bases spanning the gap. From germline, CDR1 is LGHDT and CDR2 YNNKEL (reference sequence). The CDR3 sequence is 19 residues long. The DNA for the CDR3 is TGTGCCAGCAGCCAAGATGGGGGGGGTCCCGAACGGCCTAACTATGGCTACACCTTC. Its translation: CASSQDGGGPERPNYGYTF.

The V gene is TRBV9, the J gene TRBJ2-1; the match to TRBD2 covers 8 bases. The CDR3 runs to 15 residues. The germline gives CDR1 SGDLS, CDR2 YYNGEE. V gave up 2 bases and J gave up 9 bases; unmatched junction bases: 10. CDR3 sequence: CASSVIAGSGVEQFF. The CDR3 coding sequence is TGTGCCAGCAGCGTTATAGCGGGATCGGGTGTTGAGCAGTTCTTC.

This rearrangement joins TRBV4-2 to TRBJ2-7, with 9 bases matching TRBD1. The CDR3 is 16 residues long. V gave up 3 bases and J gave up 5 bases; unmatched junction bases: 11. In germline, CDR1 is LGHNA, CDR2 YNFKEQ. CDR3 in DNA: TGTGCCAGCAGCCATATTGGGGGACAGGGACGAGACGAGCAGTACTTC. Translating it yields CASSHIGGQGRDEQYF.

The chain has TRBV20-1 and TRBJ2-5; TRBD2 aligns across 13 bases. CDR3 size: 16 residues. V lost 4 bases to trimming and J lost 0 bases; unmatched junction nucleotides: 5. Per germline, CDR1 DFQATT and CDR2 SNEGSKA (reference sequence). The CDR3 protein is CSATQLAGGYQETQYF. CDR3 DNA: TGCAGTGCTACACAACTAGCGGGAGGGTACCAAGAGACCCAGTACTTC.

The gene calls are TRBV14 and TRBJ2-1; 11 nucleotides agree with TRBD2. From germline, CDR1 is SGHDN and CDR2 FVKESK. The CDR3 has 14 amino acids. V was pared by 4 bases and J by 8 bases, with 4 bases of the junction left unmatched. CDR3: CASSRSGGAYEQFF. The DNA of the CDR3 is TGTGCCAGCAGCCGTAGCGGGGGGGCATATGAGCAGTTCTTC.

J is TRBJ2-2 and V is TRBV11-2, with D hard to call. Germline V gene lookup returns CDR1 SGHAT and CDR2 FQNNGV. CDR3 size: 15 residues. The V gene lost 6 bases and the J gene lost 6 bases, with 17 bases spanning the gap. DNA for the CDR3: TGTGCCAGCAGGTACGGGTCTTCAGTCGCCGGGGAGCTGTTTTTT. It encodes CASRYGSSVAGELFF.

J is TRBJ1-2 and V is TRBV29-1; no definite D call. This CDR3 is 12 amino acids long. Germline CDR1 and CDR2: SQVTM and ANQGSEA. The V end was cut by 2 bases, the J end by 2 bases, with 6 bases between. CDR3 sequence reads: CSVEFRNYGYTF. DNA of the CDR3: TGCAGCGTTGAATTCAGGAACTATGGCTACACCTTC.

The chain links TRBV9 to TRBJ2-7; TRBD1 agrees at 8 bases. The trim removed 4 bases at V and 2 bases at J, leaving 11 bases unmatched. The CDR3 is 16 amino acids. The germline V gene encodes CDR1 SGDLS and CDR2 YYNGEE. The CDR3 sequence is CASSPPGQGSTYEQYF. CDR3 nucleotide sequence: TGTGCCAGCAGCCCTCCAGGACAGGGTAGCACCTACGAGCAGTACTTC.

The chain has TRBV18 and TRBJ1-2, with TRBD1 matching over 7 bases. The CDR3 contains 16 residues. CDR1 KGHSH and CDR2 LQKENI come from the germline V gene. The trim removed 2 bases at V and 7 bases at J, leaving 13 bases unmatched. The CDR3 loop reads CASSPNDAGGRSGYTF. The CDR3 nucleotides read TGTGCCAGCTCACCAAACGACGCAGGGGGTAGGAGTGGCTACACCTTC. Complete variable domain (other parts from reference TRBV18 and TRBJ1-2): NAGVMQNPRHLVRRRGQEARLRCSPMKGHSHVYWYRQLPEEGLKFMVYLQKENIIDESGMPKERFSAEFPKEGPSILRIQQVVRGDSAAYFCASSPNDAGGRSGYTFGSGTRLTVV.

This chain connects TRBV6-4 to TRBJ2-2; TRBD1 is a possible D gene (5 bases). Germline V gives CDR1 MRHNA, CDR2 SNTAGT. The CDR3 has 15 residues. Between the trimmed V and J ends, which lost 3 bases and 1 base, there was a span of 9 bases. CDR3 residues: CASSEAGRNTGELFF. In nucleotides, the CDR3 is TGTGCCAGCAGTGAGGCAGGGCGGAACACCGGGGAGCTGTTTTTT.

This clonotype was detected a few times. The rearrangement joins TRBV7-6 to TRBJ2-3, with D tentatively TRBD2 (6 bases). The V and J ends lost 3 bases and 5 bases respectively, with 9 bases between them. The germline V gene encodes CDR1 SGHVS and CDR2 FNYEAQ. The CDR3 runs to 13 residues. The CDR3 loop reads CASSFAGIDTQYF. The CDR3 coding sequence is TGTGCCAGCAGCTTTGCGGGGATAGATACGCAGTATTTT.

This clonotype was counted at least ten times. The CDR3 DNA sequence: TGCAGTCCAGGGGGCTACACTGAAGCTTTCTTT. This encodes CSPGGYTEAFF. The chain is built from TRBV20-1 and TRBJ1-1; 8 bases line up with TRBD1. CDR3 length: 11 amino acids. Germline lookup yields CDR1 DFQATT and CDR2 SNEGSKA (reference sequence). Trimming at V came to 8 bases and at J to 3 bases, leaving 2 bases not matched to a gene.

The CDR3 sequence is CASRRETYNEQFF. The CDR3, as DNA: TGCGCCAGCAGGAGAGAGACCTACAATGAGCAGTTCTTC. The chain combines TRBV5-1 with TRBJ2-1; no clear D gene. Germline V CDR1 and CDR2: SGHRS, YFSETQ. CDR3 size: 13 residues. V was shortened by 5 bases and J by 2 bases, with 8 bases between the two germline ends.

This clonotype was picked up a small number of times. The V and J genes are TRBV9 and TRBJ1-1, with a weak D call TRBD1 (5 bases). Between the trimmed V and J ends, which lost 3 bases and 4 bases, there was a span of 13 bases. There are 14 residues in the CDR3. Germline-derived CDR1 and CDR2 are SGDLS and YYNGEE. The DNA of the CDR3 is TGTGCCAGCAGCGGGAGAGACAGTTTCACTGAAGCTTTCTTT. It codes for CASSGRDSFTEAFF.

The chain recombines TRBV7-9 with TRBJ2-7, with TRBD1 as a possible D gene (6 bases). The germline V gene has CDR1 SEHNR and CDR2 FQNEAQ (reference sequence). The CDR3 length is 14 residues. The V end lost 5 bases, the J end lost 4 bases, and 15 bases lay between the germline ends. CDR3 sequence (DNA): TGTGCCAGCAGCCCCACTTTAACAGGGTACGAGCAGTACTTC. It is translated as CASSPTLTGYEQYF.

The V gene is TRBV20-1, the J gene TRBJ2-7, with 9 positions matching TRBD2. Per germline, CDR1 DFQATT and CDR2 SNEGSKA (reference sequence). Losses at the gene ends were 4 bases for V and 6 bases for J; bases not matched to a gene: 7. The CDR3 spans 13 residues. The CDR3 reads CSAKSSGSSEQYF. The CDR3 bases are TGCAGTGCTAAGAGTAGCGGGAGTAGCGAGCAGTACTTC.

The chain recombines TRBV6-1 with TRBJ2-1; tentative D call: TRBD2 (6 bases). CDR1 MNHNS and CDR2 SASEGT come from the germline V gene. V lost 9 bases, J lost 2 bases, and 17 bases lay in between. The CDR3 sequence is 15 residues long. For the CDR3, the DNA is TGTGCCAGTAGGAGGTGGCGGGATGCCTACAATGAGCAGTTCTTC. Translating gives CASRRWRDAYNEQFF.

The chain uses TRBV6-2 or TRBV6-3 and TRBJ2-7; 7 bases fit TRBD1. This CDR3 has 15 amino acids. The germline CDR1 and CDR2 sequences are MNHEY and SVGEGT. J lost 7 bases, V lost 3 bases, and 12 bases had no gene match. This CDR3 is CASSYSGTAPMEQYF. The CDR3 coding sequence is TGTGCCAGCAGTTATAGTGGGACAGCCCCCATGGAGCAGTACTTC.

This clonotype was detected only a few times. This chain's CDR3 is CASSQDGRTSGPRGETQYF. CDR3 nucleotides: TGTGCCAGCAGCCAAGATGGGCGGACTAGCGGGCCTAGGGGCGAGACCCAGTACTTC. The rearrangement links TRBV4-2 to TRBJ2-5; 11 bases line up with TRBD2. Per germline, CDR1 LGHNA and CDR2 YNFKEQ. After removal of 0 bases from V and 5 bases from J, the junction contained 14 bases not matched to a gene. This CDR3 spans 19 amino acids.

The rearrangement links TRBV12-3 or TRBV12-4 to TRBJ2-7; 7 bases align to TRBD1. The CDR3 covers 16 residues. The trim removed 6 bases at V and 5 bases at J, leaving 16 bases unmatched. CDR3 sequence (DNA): TGTGCCAGCAGCCCCGAGATCGCGACAGGGAACAACGAGCAGTACTTC. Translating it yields CASSPEIATGNNEQYF.

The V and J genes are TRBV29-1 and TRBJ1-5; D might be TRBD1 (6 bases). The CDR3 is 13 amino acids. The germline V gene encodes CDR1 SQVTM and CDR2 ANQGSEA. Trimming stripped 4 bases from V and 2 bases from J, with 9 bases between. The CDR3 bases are TGCAGCGTTGTGCCAGGGGGCAATCAGCCCCAGCATTTT. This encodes CSVVPGGNQPQHF.

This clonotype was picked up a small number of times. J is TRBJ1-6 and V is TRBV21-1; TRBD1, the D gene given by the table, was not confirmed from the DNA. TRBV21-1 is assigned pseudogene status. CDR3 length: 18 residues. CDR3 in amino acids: CASSNPEGQCLPNSPLHF. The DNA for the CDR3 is TGTGCCAGCAGCAACCCCGAGGGACAGTGCCTGCCAAATTCACCCCTCCACTTT.

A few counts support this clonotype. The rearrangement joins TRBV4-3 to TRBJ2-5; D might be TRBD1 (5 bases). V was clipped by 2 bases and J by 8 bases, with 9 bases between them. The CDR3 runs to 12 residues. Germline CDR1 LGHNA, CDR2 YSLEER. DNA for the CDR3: TGCGCCAGCAGCCAATGGCAGGGTACCCAGTACTTC. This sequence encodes CASSQWQGTQYF.

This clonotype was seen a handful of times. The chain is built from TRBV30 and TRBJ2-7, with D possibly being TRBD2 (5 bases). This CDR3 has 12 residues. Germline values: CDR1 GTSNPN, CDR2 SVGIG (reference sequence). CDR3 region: CFASWSSYEQYF. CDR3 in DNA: TGTTTTGCTAGCTGGAGCTCCTACGAGCAGTACTTC. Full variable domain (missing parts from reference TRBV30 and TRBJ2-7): SQTIHQWPATLVQPVGSPLSLECTVEGTSNPNLYWYRQAAGRGLQLLFYSVGIGQISSEVPQNLSASRPQDRQFILSSKKLLLSDSGFYLCFASWSSYEQYFGPGTRLTVT.